This T cell receptor beta chain was identified during a study of identifying expanded T cells in peripheral blood. The CDR3 contains 14 residues. Looked up from germline, CDR1 is MNHEY and CDR2 is SVGAGI. V lost 6 bases, J lost 3 bases, and 7 bases stayed unmatched. Assay used: immunoSEQ multiplex PCR; TCRdb lists only in-frame clones, some missing. The table lists roughly 100,000 clones, 70% to 90% of them singletons. Points from the study as a whole: Clone count variance between roughly 2-week samples rose with total template count.

This clone occurred once. The antigen is undetermined. Healthy donors had no documented immune events, such as infections, while sampled. The sample was blood. This sequence originates from a person aged 18-70 years in good health. V is TRBV6-5 and J is TRBJ2-7; 8 bases match TRBD1. As DNA, the CDR3 is TGTGCCAGCAGAACCCGGGACAGGTACTACGAGCAGTACTTC. This gives the protein CASRTRDRYYEQYF.